The present entry profiles one TCR beta chain with its context. These data belong to a study of blood T cell repertoires in COVID-19. Study in general: Donors in the United States, Italy and Spain gave samples during acute or convalescent COVID-19. T cells, B-cell-depleted T cells, or PBMCs supplied cDNA or gDNA.

Trimming left V 4 bases short and J 0 bases short, with 10 bases between. This CDR3 is 15 amino acids long. Germline loops: CDR1 LGHDT, CDR2 YNNKEL (reference sequence). Methods used by the authors: How many nucleated cells were present was estimated from reference gene primer amplification. TCRdb's copy holds only in-frame clones and misses some; the assay was immunoSEQ multiplex PCR. V, J and clone size are those of that table, while D and trimming were read from the DNA. The repertoire holds tens of thousands of clones, with 70% to 90% as singletons. Sequencing was performed on peripheral blood. The sequence was collected from a woman aged 60-75 years with acute or convalescent COVID-19. The chain is built from TRBV3-1 (or the pseudogene TRBV3-2) and TRBJ1-3; D is undetermined. The CDR3 loop reads CASSLQASSGNTIYF. The CDR3 DNA reads TGTGCCAGCAGCCTCCAGGCGAGCTCTGGAAACACCATATATTTT.